Listed below are T cell receptor beta chains from one sample, sequenced in a study of shared clonotypes between healthy human individuals. Libraries were prepared by immunoSEQ multiplex PCR; TCRdb keeps only in-frame clonotypes and omits some of them. The table shows some 1 million clones, with approximately 76% occurring only once. Sequencing used memory CD4+ T cells sorted from blood. The receptors stem from a man between 18 and 35 years old in good health. Both conserved end residues are trimmed from each CDR3. Each record gives: V gene, J gene, CDR3 protein.

>TRBV5-1|TRBJ2-7
ASSPTSASYEQY
>TRBV19|TRBJ1-5
ASSGGLVLNQPQH
>TRBV4-1|TRBJ2-5
ASSQDRERTGLETQY
>TRBV6-5|TRBJ1-6
ASSTVGQISPLH
>TRBV18|TRBJ1-6
ASSQGIGSPLH
>TRBV6-1|TRBJ2-1
ASSESGSNEQF
>TRBV2|TRBJ2-7
ASSAYGLSTYEQY
>TRBV9|TRBJ2-5
ASNRGGKETQY
>TRBV6-5|TRBJ2-4
ASSYQDRGQYIQY
>TRBV29-1|TRBJ1-1
SVGSGNTEAF
>TRBV29-1|TRBJ2-7
SVGQDRVREQY
>TRBV7-2|TRBJ2-2
ASSPTLNTGELF
>TRBV5-1|TRBJ2-7
ASSLTADYEQY
>TRBV7-2|TRBJ2-7
ASSFRQGNEQY
>TRBV9|TRBJ2-1
ASSVVGGFRNEQF
>TRBV18|TRBJ2-5
ASSPGQVGAETQY
>TRBV7-9|TRBJ2-1
ASSSTVGTDEQF
>TRBV30|TRBJ2-2
AWSFWGATGELF
>TRBV2|TRBJ1-1
ASSEKVGGGRNTEAF
>TRBV11-3|TRBJ2-7
ASSLAETYEQY
>TRBV4-3|TRBJ2-7
ASSRGGQGTYEQY
>TRBV9|TRBJ2-5
ASSAGTGQETQY
>TRBV28|TRBJ2-3
ASYRAGGPDTQY
>TRBV6-5|TRBJ1-1
ASSQGRNTEAF
>TRBV19|TRBJ1-1
ASSIRGLVTEAF
>TRBV7-2|TRBJ2-5
ASSETGLAGVLQETQY
>TRBV18|TRBJ1-4
ASSPRGTGLNEKLF
>TRBV30|TRBJ2-2
AWTPGGYYTGELF
>TRBV14|TRBJ2-7
ASSHLGQGNSYEQY
>TRBV5-4|TRBJ2-2
ASSEGTVPGNTGELF
>TRBV6-5|TRBJ1-2
ASSGKDRAHGYT
>TRBV7-9|TRBJ1-5
ASSPPGDSNQPQH
>TRBV5-1|TRBJ2-7
ASSLSGGSASYEQY
>TRBV5-4|TRBJ2-5
ASSKGGTREETQY
>TRBV5-1|TRBJ2-1
ASSFAGDLIYEQF
>TRBV28|TRBJ1-4
AISRGVVGEKLF
>TRBV5-1|TRBJ2-2
ASTWFRDTGELF
>TRBV18|TRBJ2-7
ASSPQGKYEQY
>TRBV30|TRBJ2-2
AWSVARTSGTGELF
>TRBV28|TRBJ2-3
ASSFGGGPSTDTQY
>TRBV19|TRBJ2-2
ASSGGQGTGELF
>TRBV15|TRBJ2-7
ATSSPWQAYEQY
>TRBV9|TRBJ2-7
ASSATGGTAERLEQY
>TRBV28|TRBJ1-1
ASSLGPGAGNTEAF
>TRBV30|TRBJ2-7
AWSGGGPIY
>TRBV7-8|TRBJ2-7
ASSLGGRDEQY
>TRBV6-1|TRBJ1-5
ASSDWGPQH
>TRBV29-1|TRBJ2-5
SVENSRETQY
>TRBV7-2|TRBJ2-3
ASTPGGKGKDTQY
>TRBV10-3|TRBJ1-4
AISSGVNGEKLF
>TRBV11-3|TRBJ1-1
ASSLGQGRENTEAF